One and the same sample provided the 29 T cell receptor beta chains below, sequenced in a study of graft-versus-host responses after intestinal transplantation (dated by TCRdb to the early 2020s). Libraries were built with the immunoSEQ multiplex PCR assay. TCRdb retrieved this table from immuneACCESS and kept in-frame rearrangements only. Not all clones are present; in checked studies, unresolved V genes account for under half, and no reason is known for the remainder. Across this sample there are around 100,000 clones, with 85% to 95% seen only once. The top ten hold about 0.25% of the sample. These receptors have no known antigen. In light of the paper, this sample's time point label describes: cells obtained before transplantation from donor or recipient. Sequencing used unstimulated CD4+ T cells sorted from spleen or lymph node cells, obtained before transplant. These TCRs come from a human donor who was the organ donor for an intestinal transplant.

The chain uses TRBV5-4 and TRBJ2-4, with D tentatively TRBD2 (5 bases). In germline, CDR1 is SGHNT, CDR2 YYREEE (reference sequence). The CDR3 loop spans 11 amino acids. Trimming cost V 0 bases and J 15 bases, with 10 bases left between them. The CDR3 sequence: CASSLAGVWYF. In DNA form, the CDR3 reads TGTGCCAGCAGCTTGGCCGGGGTATGGTACTTC.

The genes are TRBV5-8 and TRBJ2-1; 9 positions agree with TRBD2. V trimming: 0 bases; J trimming: 2 bases; junction bases outside the gene matches: 0. Germline loops: CDR1 SGHTS, CDR2 YDEGEE. This CDR3 has 15 amino acids. The CDR3 here is CASSLGLAAYNEQFF. The CDR3 nucleotides read TGTGCCAGCAGCTTGGGACTAGCGGCCTACAATGAGCAGTTCTTC.

V usage is TRBV28 and J usage is TRBJ1-2; possibly TRBD1 for D (5 bases). Trimming removed 5 bases at V and 7 bases at J, with 20 bases between. Germline V lookup: CDR1 MDHEN, CDR2 SYDVKM. The CDR3 consists of 15 residues. The CDR3 DNA is TGTGCCAGCAGTCCTGCAGGGTTAAGTAAAGGTGGCTACACCTTC. Residues: CASSPAGLSKGGYTF.

The V and J genes are TRBV30 and TRBJ1-3; D is undetermined. The length of the CDR3 is 14 residues. V lost 4 bases, J lost 0 bases, and 10 bases lay in between. Looked up from germline, CDR1 is GTSNPN and CDR2 is SVGIG (reference sequence). This chain's CDR3 is CAWNGLLSGNTIYF. The CDR3 DNA is TGTGCCTGGAACGGACTCCTCTCTGGAAACACCATATATTTT.

V is TRBV19 and J is TRBJ2-2, with D perhaps matching TRBD2 (6 bases). The V gene's germline CDR1 is LNHDA and CDR2 SQIVND (reference sequence). CDR3 length: 16 residues. V was clipped by 11 bases and J by 1 base, with 20 bases between them. The CDR3 sequence is CASTRGWGGNTGELFF. In DNA form, the CDR3 reads TGTGCCTCTACCCGCGGTTGGGGAGGGAACACCGGGGAGCTGTTTTTT.

The V call is TRBV7-9, the J call TRBJ2-4; D may be TRBD2 (5 bases). Germline CDR1 reads SEHNR; CDR2 reads FQNEAQ (reference sequence). V was pared by 1 base and J by 1 base, with 11 bases between. CDR3 length equals 16 residues. The CDR3 loop is CASSLGGGAAKNIQYF. The CDR3, as DNA: TGTGCCAGCAGCTTAGGCGGAGGTGCCGCCAAAAACATTCAGTACTTC.

The chain links TRBV7-9 to TRBJ1-1; perhaps TRBD1 as D (6 bases). Deletions cut 4 bases from V and 0 bases from J, with 12 bases between. CDR1 is SEHNR and CDR2 is FQNEAQ in the germline V gene (reference sequence). The CDR3 sequence is 15 residues long. The chain's CDR3 is CASSSPGQLNTEAFF. The CDR3 DNA reads as TGTGCCAGCAGCTCTCCGGGACAATTGAACACTGAAGCTTTCTTT.

This clone has more than one count but fewer than ten. The chain recombines TRBV6-6 with TRBJ1-5, with D perhaps TRBD1 (6 bases). The CDR3 is made up of 15 amino acids. Germline lookup yields CDR1 MNHNY and CDR2 SVGAGI (reference sequence). Deletions cut 6 bases from V and 4 bases from J, with 16 bases between. The CDR3 DNA follows: TGTGCCAGCAGACGAGGGGGGTTGGGTAATCAGCCCCAGCATTTT. Translating gives CASRRGGLGNQPQHF.

The genes are TRBV27 and TRBJ2-3, with TRBD2 matching 11 bases. CDR1 and CDR2 (germline): MNHEY, SMNVEV (reference sequence). With V trimmed by 4 bases and J by 4 bases, 7 bases remained unmatched. This CDR3 comprises 16 residues. The CDR3 loop is CASSSPSGRTADTQYF. In DNA, the CDR3 is TGTGCCAGCAGTTCCCCTAGCGGGAGGACGGCAGATACGCAGTATTTT.

This chain connects TRBV10-3 to TRBJ2-1, with TRBD2 matching 10 bases. Germline assignment: CDR1 ENHRY and CDR2 SYGVKD. V dropped 4 bases and J dropped 8; count of bases not matched to a gene: 11. This CDR3 has 16 amino acids. For the CDR3, the DNA is TGTGCCATCAGTGGGACTAGCGGAGCCCCGGGCGATGAGCAGTTCTTC. As protein: CAISGTSGAPGDEQFF.

The table lists this clone with a few counts. For the CDR3, the DNA is TGTGCCAGCAGTCGCGGTGCGGGTGGTGCAAACACCATATATTTT. This sequence encodes CASSRGAGGANTIYF. The chain employs TRBV6-6 and TRBJ1-3; D remains ambiguous. Per the germline V gene, CDR1 is MNHNY and CDR2 is SVGAGI (reference sequence). V was shortened by 5 bases and J by 6 bases, with 17 bases between the two germline ends. The CDR3 loop spans 15 amino acids.

The J gene is TRBJ2-2, the V gene TRBV29-1; D is unresolved. The ends were cut back, 7 bases at V and 3 bases at J, with 12 bases in the middle. Germline V CDR1 and CDR2: SQVTM, ANQGSEA. The CDR3 is 13 residues long. CDR3 sequence reads: CSAGRPDTGELFF. The DNA for the CDR3 is TGCAGCGCCGGCAGACCAGACACCGGGGAGCTGTTTTTT.

The gene calls are TRBV6-4 and TRBJ2-4; TRBD2 agrees at 8 bases. CDR1 is MRHNA and CDR2 is SNTAGT in the germline V gene. The CDR3 extends over 16 amino acids. V was pared by 10 bases and J by 9 bases, with 20 bases of the junction left unmatched. The CDR3 sequence: CANHVSKREHSGIQYF. CDR3 nucleotides: TGTGCCAACCACGTTTCCAAGCGGGAGCACTCAGGCATTCAGTACTTC.

This chain uses TRBV5-4 with TRBJ2-1; unclear D gene. V shed 5 bases and J shed 10 bases, with 22 bases lying between them. CDR3 length: 15 amino acids. Germline CDR1 is SGHNT and CDR2 is YYREEE (reference sequence). The CDR3 here is CASSLDPRSGEEQFF. DNA for the CDR3: TGTGCCAGCAGTCTCGATCCCCGGTCAGGAGAGGAGCAGTTCTTC.

This clone was seen a handful of times. This chain joins TRBV10-3 and TRBJ2-3, with 10 bases aligning to TRBD2. This CDR3 comprises 14 residues. CDR1 and CDR2 (germline): ENHRY, SYGVKD. The V gene end was trimmed by 5 bases and the J gene end by 4 bases; junction bases not matched to a gene: 3. The CDR3 DNA sequence: TGTGCCATCAGTAGCGGGAGGGCCGCAGATACGCAGTATTTT. This translates into CAISSGRAADTQYF.

J is TRBJ2-7 and V is TRBV5-1; D perhaps matches TRBD2 (6 bases). Germline loops: CDR1 SGHRS, CDR2 YFSETQ. V shed 3 bases and J shed 7 bases, with 20 bases lying between them. The CDR3 is 15 amino acids. The CDR3 region is CASSWAGGKSREQYF. CDR3 coding DNA: TGCGCCAGCAGCTGGGCCGGCGGGAAGTCGCGGGAGCAGTACTTC.

The chain employs TRBV5-1 and TRBJ2-5, with 10 bases aligning to TRBD2. The CDR3 spans 15 residues. Trimming at V came to 4 bases and at J to 5 bases, leaving 8 bases not matched to a gene. CDR1 SGHRS and CDR2 YFSETQ come from the germline V gene. DNA for the CDR3: TGCGCCAGCAGCATAGCGGGAGGACGATGGGAGACCCAGTACTTC. Translation: CASSIAGGRWETQYF.

This clone appeared a single time. The chain couples TRBV6-5 to TRBJ2-7; D might be TRBD1 or TRBD2, each matching 6 bases. Germline lookup yields CDR1 MNHEY and CDR2 SVGAGI. This CDR3 spans 14 amino acids. V was shortened by 5 bases and J by 2 bases, with 13 bases between the two germline ends. The DNA for the CDR3 is TGTGCCAGCAGTAGAGAGGGGGGCCCCTACGAGCAGTACTTC. Translated: CASSREGGPYEQYF.

CDR3 nucleotide sequence: TGTGCCAGCAGTGAAGAAGTGAACACTGAAGCTTTCTTT. Protein sequence: CASSEEVNTEAFF. The J gene is TRBJ1-1, the V gene TRBV6-5, with D unresolved. Trimming left V 5 bases short and J 0 bases short, with 7 bases between. Germline loops: CDR1 MNHEY, CDR2 SVGAGI. The CDR3 loop spans 13 amino acids.

V usage is TRBV2 and J usage is TRBJ1-5; the match to TRBD1 covers 10 bases. Germline V gene sequence: CDR1 SNHLY, CDR2 FYNNEI. The CDR3 contains 13 residues. The V and J ends lost 5 bases and 6 bases, in that order; junction bases with no gene match: 1. The CDR3 nucleotides read TGTGCCAGCAGTTGGACAGGGGGTCAGCCCCAGCATTTT. Encoded protein: CASSWTGGQPQHF.

This chain uses TRBV5-8 with TRBJ1-1; no clear D gene. The V end lost 5 bases, the J end lost 1 base, and 12 bases lay between the germline ends. CDR3 length equals 14 residues. Germline CDR1 reads SGHTS; CDR2 reads YDEGEE. The CDR3 DNA is TGTGCCAGCAGAGTTGTAGGGAGGAACACTGAAGCTTTCTTT. Protein sequence: CASRVVGRNTEAFF.

The chain has TRBV5-1 and TRBJ2-3, with D possibly called TRBD1 or TRBD2 (6 bases each). Germline V gene lookup returns CDR1 SGHRS and CDR2 YFSETQ. The CDR3 contains 16 residues. The V end lost 0 bases, the J end lost 3 bases, and 14 bases lay between the germline ends. The CDR3 DNA sequence: TGCGCCAGCAGCTTGGTAGGGGGGCGCGCAACAGATACGCAGTATTTT. Translating gives CASSLVGGRATDTQYF. The full variable domain, completed using reference TRBV5-1 and TRBJ2-3, is KAGVTQTPRYLIKTRGQQVTLSCSPISGHRSVSWYQQTPGQGLQFLFEYFSETQRNKGNFPGRFSGRQFSNSRSEMNVSTLELGDSALYLCASSLVGGRATDTQYFGPGTRLTVL.

The chain recombines TRBV30 with TRBJ1-5; D possibly corresponds to TRBD1 (5 bases). The CDR3 is 15 amino acids. Germline V gives CDR1 GTSNPN, CDR2 SVGIG (reference sequence). Trimming removed 3 bases at V and 1 base at J, with 13 bases between. Written as DNA, the CDR3 is TGTGCCTGGAGCCGTTTGCAGGGAAGCAATCAGCCCCAGCATTTT. It translates to CAWSRLQGSNQPQHF.

The rearrangement uses TRBV6-1 and TRBJ2-3, with unresolved D. The CDR3 covers 12 residues. CDR1 MNHNS and CDR2 SASEGT come from the germline V gene. Deletions cut 5 bases from V and 5 bases from J, with 8 bases between. CDR3: CASSRNLDTQYF. The DNA of the CDR3 is TGTGCCAGCAGTCGTAATTTAGATACGCAGTATTTT.

This chain joins TRBV4-1 and TRBJ2-7; 12 nucleotides align to TRBD2. There are 16 residues in the CDR3. Per the germline V gene, CDR1 is MGHRA and CDR2 is YSYEKL. The V gene end was trimmed by 4 bases and the J gene end by 7 bases; junction bases not matched to a gene: 11. The CDR3: CASSPILLAGGKEQYF. DNA of the CDR3: TGCGCCAGCAGCCCAATCCTACTAGCGGGGGGAAAGGAGCAGTACTTC.

The chain recombines TRBV5-6 with TRBJ1-5; D is uncertain. Germline V lookup: CDR1 SGHDT, CDR2 YYEEEE. V dropped 2 bases and J dropped 1 base, with 10 bases sitting between them. The CDR3 contains 15 residues. Here the CDR3 DNA reads TGTGCCAGCAGCTTCGTGACTAGGAGCAATCAGCCCCAGCATTTT. It is translated as CASSFVTRSNQPQHF.

The chain links TRBV7-9 to TRBJ2-7; D perhaps matches TRBD2 (5 bases). This CDR3 has 17 amino acids. The V gene's germline CDR1 is SEHNR and CDR2 FQNEAQ (reference sequence). The V end lost 3 bases, the J end lost 3 bases, and 21 bases lay between the germline ends. As DNA, the CDR3 is TGTGCCAGCAGCTTCCGCTCCCCTTCAGGAGGTCACTACGAGCAGTACTTC. Translating gives CASSFRSPSGGHYEQYF.

The genes are TRBV4-1 and TRBJ2-3, with TRBD2 identical over 13 bases. V lost 4 bases to trimming and J lost 4 bases; unmatched junction nucleotides: 11. The CDR3 has 18 residues. Per germline, CDR1 MGHRA and CDR2 YSYEKL. The CDR3 bases are TGCGCCAGCAGCCGTCCCATAGGACTAGCGGGAGTGTCAGATACGCAGTATTTT. It specifies CASSRPIGLAGVSDTQYF.

The chain links TRBV5-4 to TRBJ2-3; no clear D gene. V dropped 2 bases and J dropped 6 bases, with 7 bases sitting between them. The germline V gene encodes CDR1 SGHNT and CDR2 YYREEE (reference sequence). The CDR3 runs 12 residues. CDR3 nucleotide sequence: TGTGCCAGCAGCTTTTTGACGGATACGCAGTATTTT. Its translation is CASSFLTDTQYF.